This passage covers 25 T cell receptor beta chains from one sample sequenced in a study of shared clonotypes between healthy human individuals. Profiled with immunoSEQ multiplex PCR; TCRdb holds only in-frame clones, not every one. This table has 2 million to 3 million clones, 93% appearing once. Sequencing used naive CD4+ T cells from PBMCs. The sample's subset: CD45RA+ positively selected. Source of these receptors: a man between 18 and 29 years old in good health. Some clones in this sample may be carry-over from other donors' samples.

This clone showed up just a few times. Other DNA sequences in this sample translate to the same CDR3. The V call is TRBV18, the J call TRBJ1-2; the D gene is possibly TRBD1 (5 bases). The germline V gene has CDR1 KGHSH and CDR2 LQKENI. CDR3 length: 15 residues. V lost 0 bases and J lost 2, with 10 bases in between. CDR3 in amino acids: CASSPPGQGNYGYTF. CDR3 DNA: TGTGCCAGCTCACCACCAGGGCAGGGCAACTATGGCTACACCTTC.

This chain joins TRBV2 and TRBJ1-1; TRBD1 matches at 7 bases. V was pared by 9 bases and J by 4 bases, with 11 bases of the junction left unmatched. The CDR3 sequence is 14 residues long. Germline CDR1 and CDR2: SNHLY and FYNNEI. CDR3 sequence (DNA): TGTGCCAGTTTTGACCACAGGGGAACCACTGAAGCTTTCTTT. This translates into CASFDHRGTTEAFF.

This clone was detected once. This chain uses TRBV2 with TRBJ2-7; a possible D gene is TRBD2 (6 bases). CDR3 length equals 18 residues. The V end was cut by 6 bases, the J end by 0 bases, with 24 bases between. Germline assignment: CDR1 SNHLY and CDR2 FYNNEI. In DNA form, the CDR3 reads TGTGCCAGCAGCAACCCCCAGTCTGGGGCGGGGCCCTCCTACGAGCAGTACTTC. Its translation is CASSNPQSGAGPSYEQYF.

This chain uses TRBV7-6 with TRBJ2-3, with 11 positions matching TRBD2. V lost 11 bases, J lost 4 bases, and 14 bases stayed unmatched. From germline, CDR1 is SGHVS and CDR2 FNYEAQ. There are 16 residues in the CDR3. The CDR3 DNA reads as TGTGCCGCAGGCGCAGGGTTAGCGGGAGGGGCAGATACGCAGTATTTT. Translated: CAAGAGLAGGADTQYF.

The chain links TRBV18 to TRBJ2-2; D is unclear. Looked up from germline, CDR1 is KGHSH and CDR2 is LQKENI. The CDR3 has 14 residues. V lost 2 bases, J lost 3 bases, and 7 bases lay in between. The CDR3 DNA is TGTGCCAGCTCACCATACAGATACACCGGGGAGCTGTTTTTT. Protein sequence: CASSPYRYTGELFF.

The V gene is TRBV7-2, the J gene TRBJ2-1, with 9 bases fitting TRBD2. CDR3 size: 17 residues. Trimming took 1 base from V and 7 from J; bases not matched to a gene: 11. The germline V gene has CDR1 SGHTA and CDR2 FQGNSA. CDR3 coding DNA: TGTGCCAGCAGCTTAGTGGCTAGCGGGACGGGCCTGAATGAGCAGTTCTTC. Protein sequence: CASSLVASGTGLNEQFF.

The V gene is TRBV5-1, the J gene TRBJ2-2, with D tentatively TRBD2 (7 bases). Trimming stripped 5 bases from V and 1 base from J, with 12 bases between. The CDR3 length is 15 residues. Germline V gene data show CDR1 as SGHRS and CDR2 as YFSETQ. This CDR3 reads CASRSGTMNTGELFF. CDR3 DNA sequence: TGCGCCAGCAGGAGCGGGACAATGAACACCGGGGAGCTGTTTTTT.

This chain connects TRBV5-1 to TRBJ2-5, with D unresolved. Germline CDR1 and CDR2: SGHRS and YFSETQ. Trimming removed 2 bases from V and 5 bases from J, with 7 bases in between. The CDR3 has 12 residues. As DNA, the CDR3 is TGCGCCAGCAGCTTCAAAGGGGAGACCCAGTACTTC. Amino acid sequence: CASSFKGETQYF.

The chain has TRBV6-6 and TRBJ2-1; 8 bases align to TRBD2. CDR1 MNHNY and CDR2 SVGAGI come from the germline V gene (reference sequence). Trimming removed 6 bases from V and 7 bases from J; junction bases left unmatched: 11. The CDR3 is made up of 15 amino acids. The CDR3 coding sequence is TGTGCCAGCAGCCGAGCGGGAGTCTCCCAAAATGAGCAGTTCTTC. Protein product: CASSRAGVSQNEQFF.

The table lists this clone with a count of one. This chain joins TRBV27 and TRBJ2-7; D is undetermined. The CDR3 runs 14 residues. Trimming removed 3 bases from V and 6 bases from J, with 15 bases in between. Germline V gene lookup returns CDR1 MNHEY and CDR2 SMNVEV (reference sequence). The CDR3 spells CASSFFSPSGEQYF. CDR3 sequence (DNA): TGTGCCAGCAGTTTTTTTAGCCCTTCTGGCGAGCAGTACTTC.

This rearrangement joins TRBV4-3 to TRBJ2-1; 10 nucleotides align to TRBD2. After removal of 4 bases from V and 7 bases from J, the junction contained 7 bases not matched to a gene. The CDR3 has 15 amino acids. Germline V gives CDR1 LGHNA, CDR2 YSLEER. The CDR3 DNA sequence: TGCGCCAGCAGCCTCCTAGCGGGAGCGCAGAATGAGCAGTTCTTC. Its protein is CASSLLAGAQNEQFF.

The chain employs TRBV15 and TRBJ1-2; D not resolved. CDR1 is LNHNV and CDR2 is YYDKDF in the germline V gene (reference sequence). V was shortened by 1 base and J by 6 bases, with 18 bases between the two germline ends. The CDR3 spans 16 residues. CDR3 sequence (DNA): TGTGCCACCAGCAGAGCTCCCCCCAACCAAGGCCATGGCTACACCTTC. It yields the protein CATSRAPPNQGHGYTF.

The chain uses TRBV7-9 and TRBJ1-2; 10 positions match TRBD1. Germline CDR1 SEHNR, CDR2 FQNEAQ (reference sequence). Trimming took 3 bases from V and 7 from J; bases not matched to a gene: 8. The length of the CDR3 is 15 residues. The CDR3 DNA is TGTGCCAGCAGCTTGAGGACAGGGGGTCCTGTTGGCTACACCTTC. Its translation: CASSLRTGGPVGYTF.

The chain links TRBV9 to TRBJ2-3, with no clear D. Germline-derived CDR1 and CDR2 are SGDLS and YYNGEE. V dropped 0 bases and J dropped 4 bases, with 6 bases sitting between them. CDR3 size: 13 residues. CDR3 loop: CASSVAPSDTQYF. In DNA form, the CDR3 reads TGTGCCAGCAGCGTAGCTCCCTCAGATACGCAGTATTTT.

V gene TRBV6-6 combines with J gene TRBJ2-7; TRBD1 matches 7 bases. V lost 4 bases to trimming and J lost 3 bases; unmatched junction nucleotides: 6. Per germline, CDR1 MNHNY and CDR2 SVGAGI (reference sequence). This CDR3 has 14 residues. CDR3 in DNA: TGTGCCAGCAGTTCGAGGGACAGAAACTACGAGCAGTACTTC. It translates to CASSSRDRNYEQYF.

The rearrangement links TRBV4-2 to TRBJ2-1, with 10 bases lining up with TRBD2. The CDR3 length is 15 residues. The V gene's germline CDR1 is LGHNA and CDR2 YNFKEQ. V was pared by 8 bases and J by 3 bases, with 7 bases of the junction left unmatched. The CDR3 loop reads CASRPTSGNYNEQFF. The CDR3 nucleotides read TGTGCCAGCCGGCCCACTAGCGGGAACTACAATGAGCAGTTCTTC.

Turning to this clone: The sample holds other DNA sequences that translate to the same CDR3. The chain couples TRBV7-3 to TRBJ2-2; tentatively, D is TRBD1 (5 bases). V lost 2 bases and J 8 bases, leaving 9 bases between the germline ends. The CDR3 totals 13 residues. CDR1 and CDR2 (germline): SGHTA, FQGTGA. The DNA for the CDR3 is TGTGCCAGCAGCTTACAGGGTTCGGGGGAGCTGTTTTTT. Amino acids: CASSLQGSGELFF.

The chain combines TRBV5-1 with TRBJ2-1, with D perhaps TRBD2 (6 bases). V lost 4 bases to trimming and J lost 4 bases, with 12 bases between them. The CDR3 is 14 residues long. Germline CDR1 and CDR2: SGHRS and YFSETQ. CDR3 region: CASSRSGRYNEQFF. CDR3 sequence (DNA): TGCGCCAGCAGCCGTAGCGGTAGGTACAATGAGCAGTTCTTC.

V usage is TRBV7-9 and J usage is TRBJ2-7; tentative D call: TRBD2 (5 bases). V shed 5 bases and J shed 4 bases, with 18 bases lying between them. Germline CDR1 reads SEHNR; CDR2 reads FQNEAQ (reference sequence). The CDR3 length is 15 residues. The CDR3, as DNA: TGTGCCAGCAGCCTACGGGTCGGGGTTGCGTACGAGCAGTACTTC. Translation: CASSLRVGVAYEQYF. Looking up the rest from reference TRBV7-9 and TRBJ2-7 gives the full variable domain: DTGVSQNPRHKITKRGQNVTFRCDPISEHNRLYWYRQTLGQGPEFLTYFQNEAQLEKSRLLSDRFSAERPKGSFSTLEIQRTEQGDSAMYLCASSLRVGVAYEQYFGPGTRLTVT.

This chain uses TRBV19 with TRBJ2-5, with no clear D. Germline V gene lookup returns CDR1 LNHDA and CDR2 SQIVND (reference sequence). V was shortened by 1 base and J by 5 bases, with 14 bases between the two germline ends. The CDR3 loop spans 15 amino acids. The CDR3 region is CASSIGPGQGETQYF. Here the CDR3 DNA reads TGTGCCAGTAGTATAGGCCCGGGTCAAGGGGAGACCCAGTACTTC.

This clone was seen only once. The genes are TRBV19 and TRBJ2-5; 9 bases fit TRBD2. J lost 3 bases, V lost 3 bases, and 11 bases had no gene match. Germline V lookup: CDR1 LNHDA, CDR2 SQIVND (reference sequence). The CDR3 consists of 17 residues. CDR3 sequence reads: CASSINSGVAGEETQYF. The DNA of the CDR3 is TGTGCCAGTAGTATTAATTCCGGAGTAGCGGGAGAAGAGACCCAGTACTTC.

The CDR3 spells CASSGWGAAGELFF. The CDR3 DNA reads TGTGCCAGCAGTGGCTGGGGGGCGGCCGGGGAGCTGTTTTTT. V gene TRBV2 combines with J gene TRBJ2-2; D tentatively reads TRBD1 or TRBD2 (6 bases each). V lost 4 bases and J lost 6, with 12 bases in between. The CDR3 length is 14 residues. The germline CDR1 and CDR2 sequences are SNHLY and FYNNEI.

The chain has TRBV11-2 and TRBJ2-2; perhaps TRBD1 as D (5 bases). With 4 bases removed from V and 2 bases from J, the gap between germline ends came to 14 bases. Germline V gene lookup returns CDR1 SGHAT and CDR2 FQNNGV. The CDR3 consists of 16 residues. The CDR3 loop is CASSSVTTANTGELFF. The CDR3 nucleotides are TGTGCCAGCAGCTCGGTAACGACAGCTAACACCGGGGAGCTGTTTTTT. The full variable domain, its missing parts supplied by reference TRBV11-2 and TRBJ2-2, is EAGVAQSPRYKIIEKRQSVAFWCNPISGHATLYWYQQILGQGPKLLIQFQNNGVVDDSQLPKDRFSAERLKGVDSTLKIQPAKLEDSAVYLCASSSVTTANTGELFFGEGSRLTVL.

The chain couples TRBV5-4 to TRBJ1-1; possibly TRBD1 for D (5 bases). The germline V gene has CDR1 SGHNT and CDR2 YYREEE (reference sequence). The CDR3 has 14 residues. Deletions cut 4 bases from V and 4 bases from J, with 14 bases between. The CDR3 spells CASSPAWGGTEAFF. DNA of the CDR3: TGTGCCAGCAGCCCTGCGTGGGGCGGCACTGAAGCTTTCTTT.

Only one count was recorded for this clone. This chain connects TRBV23-1 to TRBJ1-5, with 12 bases identical to TRBD1. TRBV23-1 is reported as an ORF; its role is uncertain. Trimming at V came to 9 bases and at J to 6 bases, leaving 6 bases not matched to a gene. The CDR3 length is 14 residues. CDR3 bases: TGCGCCAGTCCGGGACAGGGGGCAGTTCAGCCCCAGCATTTT. Its translation: CASPGQGAVQPQHF.